This is a list of T cell receptor beta chains from one sample in a study of blood T cell repertoires in COVID-19. Clones were sequenced by immunoSEQ multiplex PCR, and TCRdb holds only the in-frame ones, with some missing. This table has about 150,000 clones, under 95% appearing once. Sample: peripheral blood. These receptors were taken from a man in his fifties or sixties with acute or convalescent COVID-19. CDR3s include the opening cysteine and the closing phenylalanine or tryptophan. The D gene is left open where the match is weak. The listing skips clone size in some rows; elsewhere it reads once, few, many or a size class.

cdr3_aa: CASSFQTPQGISYEQYF
cdr3_nt: TGTGCCAGCAGTTTCCAGACACCACAGGGAATCTCCTACGAGCAGTACTTC
v_call: TRBV27
d_call: -
j_call: TRBJ2-7
clone_size: -

cdr3_aa: CASRRGYYEQYF
cdr3_nt: TGTGCCAGTCGTCGGGGGTACTACGAGCAGTACTTC
v_call: TRBV28
d_call: -
j_call: TRBJ2-7
clone_size: -

cdr3_aa: CASSSSGPGTSGGAWNEQFF
cdr3_nt: TGTGCCAGCAGCTCTAGCGGCCCCGGGACTAGCGGGGGGGCCTGGAATGAGCAGTTCTTC
v_call: TRBV7-7
d_call: TRBD2
j_call: TRBJ2-1
clone_size: -

cdr3_aa: CASKLRDRGLDTQYF
cdr3_nt: TGTGCCAGTAAGCTCAGGGACAGGGGGTTAGATACGCAGTATTTT
v_call: TRBV19
d_call: TRBD1
j_call: TRBJ2-3
clone_size: -

cdr3_aa: CASSLEYRTEAFF
cdr3_nt: TGTGCCAGCAGTTTGGAGTACCGGACTGAAGCTTTCTTT
v_call: TRBV12-3/TRBV12-4
d_call: -
j_call: TRBJ1-1
clone_size: -

cdr3_aa: CASSLASQETQYF
cdr3_nt: TGCGCCAGCAGCTTGGCCTCCCAAGAGACCCAGTACTTC
v_call: TRBV5-1
d_call: -
j_call: TRBJ2-5
clone_size: -

cdr3_aa: CASRNSGGSPYNEQFF
cdr3_nt: TGTGCCAGCAGAAATTCCGGCGGGAGCCCCTACAATGAGCAGTTCTTC
v_call: TRBV27
d_call: TRBD2
j_call: TRBJ2-1
clone_size: few

cdr3_aa: CASSQVRGNQPQHF
cdr3_nt: TGCGCCAGCAGCCAAGTGAGGGGGAATCAGCCCCAGCATTTT
v_call: TRBV4-3
d_call: -
j_call: TRBJ1-5
clone_size: once

cdr3_aa: CASSLGVTGAGSDTQYF
cdr3_nt: TGTGCCAGCAGCTTGGGAGTAACAGGGGCTGGGTCAGATACGCAGTATTTT
v_call: TRBV5-8
d_call: TRBD1
j_call: TRBJ2-3
clone_size: -

cdr3_aa: CASSSRTAGSYNEQFF
cdr3_nt: TGTGCCAGCAGCTCTCGGACTGCCGGCTCCTACAATGAGCAGTTCTTC
v_call: TRBV7-6
d_call: -
j_call: TRBJ2-1
clone_size: -

cdr3_aa: CASRPRRGGTDTQYF
cdr3_nt: TGTGCCAGCAGACCAAGAAGGGGCGGCACAGATACGCAGTATTTT
v_call: TRBV6-5
d_call: -
j_call: TRBJ2-3
clone_size: -

cdr3_aa: CASRQGAAAEAFF
cdr3_nt: TGTGCCTCGCGACAGGGGGCGGCTGCTGAAGCTTTCTTT
v_call: TRBV15
d_call: TRBD1
j_call: TRBJ1-1
clone_size: -

cdr3_aa: CASSYSSLSNEKLFF
cdr3_nt: TGTGCCAGCAGTTACTCGAGTTTGAGTAATGAAAAACTGTTTTTT
v_call: TRBV6-5
d_call: -
j_call: TRBJ1-4
clone_size: once

cdr3_aa: CASSIAGGRFNEQFF
cdr3_nt: TGTGCCAGTAGTATAGCGGGAGGGCGATTCAATGAGCAGTTCTTC
v_call: TRBV19
d_call: TRBD2
j_call: TRBJ2-1
clone_size: once

cdr3_aa: CATTNLAGGNEQFF
cdr3_nt: TGTGCCACCACTAACCTAGCGGGAGGCAATGAGCAGTTCTTC
v_call: TRBV27
d_call: TRBD2
j_call: TRBJ2-1
clone_size: -

cdr3_aa: CASSPDSGPQHF
cdr3_nt: TGTGCCAGCAGCCCGGACTCGGGGCCCCAGCATTTT
v_call: TRBV12-3/TRBV12-4
d_call: -
j_call: TRBJ1-5
clone_size: -

cdr3_aa: CAIRYRDTDEKLFF
cdr3_nt: TGTGCCATCAGATACCGGGACACGGATGAAAAACTGTTTTTT
v_call: TRBV10-3
d_call: -
j_call: TRBJ1-4
clone_size: -

cdr3_aa: CASSGGTGTSEAFF
cdr3_nt: TGCGCCAGCAGCGGCGGGACAGGGACATCTGAAGCTTTCTTT
v_call: TRBV5-1
d_call: TRBD1
j_call: TRBJ1-1
clone_size: -

cdr3_aa: CASSLGVSGNTIYF
cdr3_nt: TGTGCCAGCAGCCTCGGGGTCTCTGGAAACACCATATATTTT
v_call: TRBV7-9
d_call: -
j_call: TRBJ1-3
clone_size: -

cdr3_aa: CASSKLAGESYEQYF
cdr3_nt: TGTGCCAGCAGTAAGCTAGCGGGAGAATCCTACGAGCAGTACTTC
v_call: TRBV6-5
d_call: TRBD2
j_call: TRBJ2-7
clone_size: -

cdr3_aa: CSGVRQGQMNTEAFF
cdr3_nt: TGCAGCGGGGTAAGGCAGGGACAGATGAACACTGAAGCTTTCTTT
v_call: TRBV29-1
d_call: TRBD1
j_call: TRBJ1-1
clone_size: -

cdr3_aa: CASSFTPEAAQFF
cdr3_nt: TGTGCCAGCAGCTTCACGCCGGAGGCAGCGCAGTTCTTC
v_call: TRBV28
d_call: -
j_call: TRBJ2-1
clone_size: -